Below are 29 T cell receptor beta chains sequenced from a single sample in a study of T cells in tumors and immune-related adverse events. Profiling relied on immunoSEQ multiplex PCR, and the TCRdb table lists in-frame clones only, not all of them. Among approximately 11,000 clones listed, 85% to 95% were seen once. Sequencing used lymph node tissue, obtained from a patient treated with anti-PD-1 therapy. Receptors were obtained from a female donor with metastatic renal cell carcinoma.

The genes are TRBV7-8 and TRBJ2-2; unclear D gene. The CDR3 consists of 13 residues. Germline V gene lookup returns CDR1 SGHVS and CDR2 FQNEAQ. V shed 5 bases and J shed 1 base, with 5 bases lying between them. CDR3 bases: TGTGCCAGCAGCCTGATGAACACCGGGGAGCTGTTTTTT. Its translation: CASSLMNTGELFF.

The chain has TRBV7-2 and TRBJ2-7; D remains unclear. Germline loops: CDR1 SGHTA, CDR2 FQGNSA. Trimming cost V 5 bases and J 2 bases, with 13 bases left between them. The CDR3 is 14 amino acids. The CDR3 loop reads CASSPQRGTYEQYF. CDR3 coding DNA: TGTGCCAGCAGCCCGCAGCGAGGAACCTACGAGCAGTACTTC.

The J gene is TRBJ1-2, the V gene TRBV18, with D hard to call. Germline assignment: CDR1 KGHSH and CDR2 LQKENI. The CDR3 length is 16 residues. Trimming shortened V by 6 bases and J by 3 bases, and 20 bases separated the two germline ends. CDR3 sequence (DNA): TGTGCCAGCTCGCCCCAAGCGGAGGGCAGACACTATGGCTACACCTTC. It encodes CASSPQAEGRHYGYTF.

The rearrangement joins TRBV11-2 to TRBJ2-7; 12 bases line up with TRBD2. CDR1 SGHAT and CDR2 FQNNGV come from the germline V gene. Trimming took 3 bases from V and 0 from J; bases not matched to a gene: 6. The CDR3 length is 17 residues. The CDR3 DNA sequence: TGTGCCAGCAGCTTGGGGGGGACTAGCGGGCCCTCCTACGAGCAGTACTTC. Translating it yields CASSLGGTSGPSYEQYF.

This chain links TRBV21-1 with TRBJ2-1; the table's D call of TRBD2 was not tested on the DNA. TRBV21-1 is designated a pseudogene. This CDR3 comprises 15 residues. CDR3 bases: TGTGCCAGCAGCAAAGAAGGTCGGGAGAGGCATGAGCAGTTCTTC. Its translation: CASSKEGRERHEQFF.

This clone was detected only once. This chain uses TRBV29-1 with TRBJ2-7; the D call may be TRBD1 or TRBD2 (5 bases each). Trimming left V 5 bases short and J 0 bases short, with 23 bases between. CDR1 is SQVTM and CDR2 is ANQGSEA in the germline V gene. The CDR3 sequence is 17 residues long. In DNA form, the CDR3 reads TGCAGCGTTTCTCAAATGGGGACGACAGATAGCTCCTACGAGCAGTACTTC. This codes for CSVSQMGTTDSSYEQYF.

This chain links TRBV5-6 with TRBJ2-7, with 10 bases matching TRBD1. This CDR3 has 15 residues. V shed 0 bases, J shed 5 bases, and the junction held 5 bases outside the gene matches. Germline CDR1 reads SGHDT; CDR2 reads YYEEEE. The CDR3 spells CASSLAGTGVHEQYF. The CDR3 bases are TGTGCCAGCAGCTTGGCTGGGACAGGGGTCCACGAGCAGTACTTC.

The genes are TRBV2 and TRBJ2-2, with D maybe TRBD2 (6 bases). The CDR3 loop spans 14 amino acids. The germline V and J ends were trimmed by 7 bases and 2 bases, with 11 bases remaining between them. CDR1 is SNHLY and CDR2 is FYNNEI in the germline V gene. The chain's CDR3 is CASKTGANTGELFF. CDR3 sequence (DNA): TGTGCCAGCAAAACGGGAGCAAACACCGGGGAGCTGTTTTTT.

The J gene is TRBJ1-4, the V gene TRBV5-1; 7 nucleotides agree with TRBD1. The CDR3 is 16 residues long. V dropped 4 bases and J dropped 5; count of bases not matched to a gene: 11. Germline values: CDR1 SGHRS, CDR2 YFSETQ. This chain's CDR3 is CASSQAGQVKNEKLFF. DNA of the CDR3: TGCGCCAGCAGCCAGGCAGGACAGGTAAAGAATGAAAAACTGTTTTTT.

The CDR3 DNA sequence: TGTGCCAGCAGCTTACAGCGGTCCCGCGGGGGTGAGCAGTTCTTC. This sequence encodes CASSLQRSRGGEQFF. The chain links TRBV7-2 to TRBJ2-1, with 7 positions matching TRBD2. J lost 9 bases, V lost 2 bases, and 10 bases had no gene match. This CDR3 region has 15 residues. Germline V gene data show CDR1 as SGHTA and CDR2 as FQGNSA. Combining the CDR3 with reference TRBV7-2 and TRBJ2-1 gives the whole variable domain GAGVSQSPSNKVTEKGKDVELRCDPISGHTALYWYRQSLGQGLEFLIYFQGNSAPDKSGLPSDRFSAERTGGSVSTLTIQRTQQEDSAVYLCASSLQRSRGGEQFFGPGTRLTVL.

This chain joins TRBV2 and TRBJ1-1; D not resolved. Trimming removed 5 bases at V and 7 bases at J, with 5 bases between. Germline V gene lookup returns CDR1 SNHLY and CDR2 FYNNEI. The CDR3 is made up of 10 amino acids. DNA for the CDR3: TGTGCCAGCAGTCTGGATGAAGCTTTCTTT. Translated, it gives CASSLDEAFF.

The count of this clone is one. CDR3 DNA: TGTGCCAGCAGCTCCGGACAGGGGGCAGAGGAGCAGTACTTC. This sequence encodes CASSSGQGAEEQYF. V usage is TRBV11-3 and J usage is TRBJ2-7; 11 bases line up with TRBD1. CDR1 SGHNT and CDR2 YENEEA come from the germline V gene. V shed 4 bases and J 7 bases; nucleotides not matched to a gene: 6. This CDR3 has 14 residues.

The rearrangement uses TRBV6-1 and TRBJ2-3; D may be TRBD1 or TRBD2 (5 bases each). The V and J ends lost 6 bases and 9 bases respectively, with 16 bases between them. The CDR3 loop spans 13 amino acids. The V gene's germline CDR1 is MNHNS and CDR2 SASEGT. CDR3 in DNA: TGTGCCAGCAGCCGGGACCACGAGGACACGCAGTATTTT. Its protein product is CASSRDHEDTQYF.

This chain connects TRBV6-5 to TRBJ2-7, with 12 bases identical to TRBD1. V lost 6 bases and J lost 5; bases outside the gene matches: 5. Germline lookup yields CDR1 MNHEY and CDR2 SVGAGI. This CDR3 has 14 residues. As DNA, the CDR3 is TGTGCCAGCAGCACCGGGACAGGGGGCGACGAGCAGTACTTC. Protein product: CASSTGTGGDEQYF.

Written as DNA, the CDR3 is TGTGCCAGCAGCTTAGTGGATAGCGGGTACCAAGAGACCCAGTACTTC. Its protein product is CASSLVDSGYQETQYF. The chain recombines TRBV7-6 with TRBJ2-5, with 7 nucleotides matching TRBD2. V dropped 1 base and J dropped 0; count of bases not matched to a gene: 5. The CDR3 extends over 16 amino acids. Germline V CDR1 and CDR2: SGHVS, FNYEAQ.

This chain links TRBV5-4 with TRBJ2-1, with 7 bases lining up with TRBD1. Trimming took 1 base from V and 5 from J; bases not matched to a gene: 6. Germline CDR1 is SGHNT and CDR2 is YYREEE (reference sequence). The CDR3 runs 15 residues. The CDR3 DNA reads TGTGCCAGCAGCTTGTCCCCCGGGACAGACAATGAGCAGTTCTTC. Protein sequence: CASSLSPGTDNEQFF. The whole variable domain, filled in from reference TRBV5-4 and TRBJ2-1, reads ETGVTQSPTHLIKTRGQQVTLRCSSQSGHNTVSWYQQALGQGPQFIFQYYREEENGRGNFPPRFSGLQFPNYSSELNVNALELDDSALYLCASSLSPGTDNEQFFGPGTRLTVL.

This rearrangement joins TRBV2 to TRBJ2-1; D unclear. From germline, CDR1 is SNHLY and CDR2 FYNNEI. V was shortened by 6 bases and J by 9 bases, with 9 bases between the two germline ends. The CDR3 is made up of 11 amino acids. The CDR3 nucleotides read TGTGCCAGCAGGGCGGATGGTGAGCAGTTCTTC. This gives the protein CASRADGEQFF.

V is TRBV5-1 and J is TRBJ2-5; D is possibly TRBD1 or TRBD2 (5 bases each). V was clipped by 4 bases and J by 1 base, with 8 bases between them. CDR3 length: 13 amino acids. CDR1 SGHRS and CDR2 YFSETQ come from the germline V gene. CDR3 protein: CASSGDVQETQYF. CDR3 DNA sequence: TGCGCCAGCAGCGGGGACGTCCAAGAGACCCAGTACTTC.

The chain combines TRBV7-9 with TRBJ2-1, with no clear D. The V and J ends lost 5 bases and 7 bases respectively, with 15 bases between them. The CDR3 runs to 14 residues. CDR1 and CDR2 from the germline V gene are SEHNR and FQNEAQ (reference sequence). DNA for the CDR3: TGTGCCAGCAGCCGGGTCGGCCCGGTAAATGAGCAGTTCTTC. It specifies CASSRVGPVNEQFF.

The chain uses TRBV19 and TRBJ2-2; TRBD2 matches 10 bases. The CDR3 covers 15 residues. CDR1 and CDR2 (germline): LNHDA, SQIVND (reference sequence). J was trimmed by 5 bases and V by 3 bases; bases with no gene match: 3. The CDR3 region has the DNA TGTGCCAGTAGTATTCTAGCGGGGGTTACCGGGGAGCTGTTTTTT. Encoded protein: CASSILAGVTGELFF.

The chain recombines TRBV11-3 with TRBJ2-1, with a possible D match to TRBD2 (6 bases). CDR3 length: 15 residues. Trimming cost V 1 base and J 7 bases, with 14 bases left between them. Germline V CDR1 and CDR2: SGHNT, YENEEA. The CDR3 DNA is TGTGCCAGCAGCTTAGGATCTTGGGCGGGAAATGAGCAGTTCTTC. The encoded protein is CASSLGSWAGNEQFF.

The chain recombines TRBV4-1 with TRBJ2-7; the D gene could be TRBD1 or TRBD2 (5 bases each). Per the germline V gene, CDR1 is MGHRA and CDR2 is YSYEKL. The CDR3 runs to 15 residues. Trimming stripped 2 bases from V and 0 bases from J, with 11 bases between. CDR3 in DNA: TGCGCCAGCAGCCAAACAAGTGGGGGCTCCTACGAGCAGTACTTC. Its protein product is CASSQTSGGSYEQYF.

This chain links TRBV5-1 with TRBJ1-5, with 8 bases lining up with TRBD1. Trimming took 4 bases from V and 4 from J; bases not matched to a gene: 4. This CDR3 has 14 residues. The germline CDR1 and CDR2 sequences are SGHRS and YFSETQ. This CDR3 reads CASSPGTGNQPQHF. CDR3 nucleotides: TGCGCCAGCAGCCCGGGGACAGGAAATCAGCCCCAGCATTTT.

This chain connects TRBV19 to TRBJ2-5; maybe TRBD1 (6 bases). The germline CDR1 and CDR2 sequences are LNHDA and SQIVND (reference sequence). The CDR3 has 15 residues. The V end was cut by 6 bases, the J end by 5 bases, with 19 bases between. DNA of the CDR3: TGTGCCAGTAGCCTGGGCTGGGGGCGCGGGGAGACCCAGTACTTC. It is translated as CASSLGWGRGETQYF.

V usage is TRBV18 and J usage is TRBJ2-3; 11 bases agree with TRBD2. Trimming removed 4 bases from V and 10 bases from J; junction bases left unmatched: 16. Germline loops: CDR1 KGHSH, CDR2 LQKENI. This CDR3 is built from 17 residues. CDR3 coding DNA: TGTGCCAGCTCACGGGATAGCGGGGGGGATCTTCGTTCCTCGCAGTATTTT. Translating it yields CASSRDSGGDLRSSQYF.

The CDR3 sequence: CATAPRREETQYF. For the CDR3, the DNA is TGTGCCACCGCCCCGAGGAGGGAGGAGACCCAGTACTTC. The chain has TRBV15 and TRBJ2-5, with D tentatively TRBD2 (6 bases). Germline CDR1 is LNHNV and CDR2 is YYDKDF (reference sequence). V lost 8 bases and J lost 5, with 15 bases in between. The CDR3 is 13 amino acids. The full variable domain, completed using reference TRBV15 and TRBJ2-5, is DAMVIQNPRYQVTQFGKPVTLSCSQTLNHNVMYWYQQKSSQAPKLLFHYYDKDFNNEADTPDNFQSRRPNTSFCFLDIRSPGLGDTAMYLCATAPRREETQYFGPGTRLLVL.

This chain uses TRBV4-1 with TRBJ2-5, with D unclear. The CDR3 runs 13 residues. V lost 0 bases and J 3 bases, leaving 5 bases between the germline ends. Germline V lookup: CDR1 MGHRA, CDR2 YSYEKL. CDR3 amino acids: CASSQDLEETQYF. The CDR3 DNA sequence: TGCGCCAGCAGCCAAGATCTAGAAGAGACCCAGTACTTC.

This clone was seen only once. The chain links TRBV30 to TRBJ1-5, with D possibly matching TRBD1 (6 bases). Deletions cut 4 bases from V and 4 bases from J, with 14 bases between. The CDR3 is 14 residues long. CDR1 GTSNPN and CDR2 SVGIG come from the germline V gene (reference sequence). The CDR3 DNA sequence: TGTGCCTGGAAACTAGGACAGAGTAATCAGCCCCAGCATTTT. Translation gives CAWKLGQSNQPQHF.

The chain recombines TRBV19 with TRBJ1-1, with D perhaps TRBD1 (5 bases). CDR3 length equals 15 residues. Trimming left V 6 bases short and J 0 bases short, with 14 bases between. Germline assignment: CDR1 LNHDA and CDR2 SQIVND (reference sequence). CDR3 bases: TGTGCCAGTAGGCCCCCCGGGGGGGTGAACACTGAAGCTTTCTTT. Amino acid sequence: CASRPPGGVNTEAFF.